Here is one T cell receptor beta chain with its context. Many counts were recorded for this clonotype. Its specific antigen is unknown. No qualities accompany the bases; no much larger clone lies one base away. This sample is part of a study of neurological immune-mediated disorders (dated by TCRdb to between 2019 and 2020). With regard to the full study: Of the approximately 34 multiple sclerosis patients, 31 had relapsing-remitting MS and 3 had secondary progressive MS. Using UMI-based sequencing, the study compared peripheral blood TCR-beta repertoires from patients with HTLV-I-associated myelopathy (HAM/TSP), patients with multiple sclerosis, and healthy controls. The cohort comprised approximately 67 subjects: 14 HAM/TSP patients, 34 multiple sclerosis patients and 20 or so healthy controls. Alongside PBMC samples, the set of more than 85 TCR-beta libraries contained longitudinal samples, technical triplicates, and paired CD4+ and CD8+ T-cell subsets that had been sorted.

The V and J ends are trimmed by 5 bases and 0 bases, leaving 11 bases between them. Per the germline V gene, SGHVS is the CDR1 and FQNEAQ is the CDR2. Counted from cysteine to phenylalanine, this CDR3 has 14 amino acids. Only the CDR3 region is kept as DNA, spanning 42 bases read in frame from base 1. Broad study findings and their caveats: In a phylogenetic analysis, the repertoires of 18 out of 34 MS patients fell into a single cluster of related CDR3 sequences, pointing to a possible signature at the repertoire level. TCR clonal expansion was highest in HAM/TSP patients and lowest in MS patients, with MS patients falling below even healthy controls. No identical CDR3 amino acid sequences were shared among expanded clones across subjects, suggesting private TCR-beta repertoires in all groups. No association of the MS cluster with clinical or MRI features was observed, and the need for larger cohorts was stated by the authors.

To synthesize cDNA, template-switch 5'RACE was performed with a primer carrying a 10-nucleotide random unique molecular identifier so that each TCR transcript was tagged. Over 160 million TCR-beta sequences, covering 15-18 subjects, were produced in each sequencing run. Total RNA was extracted with the RNeasy kit. TCR-beta VDJ regions were amplified with primers for the TCR constant region and the 5'RACE anchor, using the KAPA Real-time Library Amplification kit. A first PCR added sample indexes and Illumina adaptors, after which a second PCR increased the library yield. After Ampure bead purification, the TCR product of roughly 650 bp was size-selected on a 2% E-gel SizeSelection system. Library quality was checked on a Bioanalyzer, concentration was measured with Qubit, and libraries were quantified with the Kapa Library Quantification kit before pooling. An Illumina HiSeq 2500 sequenced the libraries paired-end 2 x 150 bp. To increase sequence diversity, roughly 24-32% phiX was spiked into each library pool. As for how the authors treated the data: Quality-filtered reads were processed with the UMI-based MiGEC pipeline, and over 75% of raw TCR sequences were removed by the MiGEC pipeline during error correction. IMGT germline references were used for alignment of VDJ genes, and clonotypes were defined by a unique CDR3 amino acid sequence together with V-J genes. Clonal expansion, Shannon diversity, and CDR3 relatedness (CalcPairwiseDistances, ClusterSamples) were evaluated with VDJtools, and phylogenetic trees were built with CLCbio workbench. Clones with at least 8 unique UMIs were defined as expanded, with this threshold being based on coefficient-of-variation modelling across technical triplicates. TCRdb ran its own pipeline on the public reads, namely fastp trimming at Q25 and MiXCR clone calling, and kept in-frame beta chains. Every distinct CDR3 protein forms one entry, paired with its most common genes and DNA. The V and J calls follow TCRdb's processing rather than the paper's. The sample has tens of thousands of distinct CDR3 sequences on record, around 3.1% of them singletons. In total, the top ten clones hold around 3.7% of the sample.

For unsorted PBMC libraries, 2 million PBMCs were used after storage in RNAlater at -80 degrees C until RNA extraction. The multiple sclerosis patients were enrolled in a US clinical protocol that used magnetic resonance imaging to evaluate disease progression. PBMCs were separated from peripheral blood using Ficoll-Hypaque density gradient centrifugation and then cryopreserved in liquid nitrogen. The rearranged segments are TRBV7-8 and TRBJ2-7; TRBD1 is possibly the D segment (5 matching bases). This sequence originates from a man in his forties with multiple sclerosis. The specimen was PBMCs. CDR3 reads: CASSPQGLSYEQYF. The DNA reads TGTGCCAGCAGCCCCCAGGGCCTCTCCTACGAGCAGTACTTC.